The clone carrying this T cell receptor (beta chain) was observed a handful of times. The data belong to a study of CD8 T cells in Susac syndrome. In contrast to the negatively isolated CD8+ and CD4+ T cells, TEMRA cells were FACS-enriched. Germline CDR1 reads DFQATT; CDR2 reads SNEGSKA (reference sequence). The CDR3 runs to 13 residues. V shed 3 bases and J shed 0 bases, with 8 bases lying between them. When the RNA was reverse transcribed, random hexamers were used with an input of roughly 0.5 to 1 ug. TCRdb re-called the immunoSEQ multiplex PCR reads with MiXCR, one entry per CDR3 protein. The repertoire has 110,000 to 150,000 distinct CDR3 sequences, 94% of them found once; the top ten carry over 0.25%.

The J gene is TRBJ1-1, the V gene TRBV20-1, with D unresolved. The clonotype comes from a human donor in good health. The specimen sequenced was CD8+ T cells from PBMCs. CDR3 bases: TGCAGTGCTAGGGATACTCTGAACACTGAAGCTTTCTTT. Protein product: CSARDTLNTEAFF.